The sample holds many counts of the clone carrying this T cell receptor (beta chain). What it binds is unknown. The library was built from 400 ng RNA with molecular barcoded adaptors for alpha/delta and beta/gamma chains. TCRdb re-derived calls from the reads in MiXCR, one entry per CDR3 protein. The sample includes 35,000 to 55,000 distinct CDR3 sequences, approximately 12% of them seen just once. The data were obtained in a study of read filtering for tumor transcriptome and immune sequencing. Whole-study context: R-ISS stage counts were 8 for I, roughly 15 for II, six or seven for III.

V was trimmed by 0 bases and J by 5 bases, leaving 7 bases between them. The germline V gene has CDR1 SQVTM and CDR2 ANQGSEA. CDR3 size: 12 residues. Points from the study as a whole: Sorted CD138-negative bone marrow cells were not purified T cells. In IR-seq, single-read clonotypes were roughly 82% of clonotypes but approximately 3.5% of reads.

The specimen was a population of CD138-negative cells sorted from bone marrow. This chain uses TRBV29-1 with TRBJ2-5; D is possibly TRBD1 (5 bases). This TCR derives from a donor aged 40 or older with multiple myeloma. DNA of the CDR3: TGCAGCGTTGAAGACGCAGGGGAGACCCAGTACTTC. Protein: CSVEDAGETQYF.